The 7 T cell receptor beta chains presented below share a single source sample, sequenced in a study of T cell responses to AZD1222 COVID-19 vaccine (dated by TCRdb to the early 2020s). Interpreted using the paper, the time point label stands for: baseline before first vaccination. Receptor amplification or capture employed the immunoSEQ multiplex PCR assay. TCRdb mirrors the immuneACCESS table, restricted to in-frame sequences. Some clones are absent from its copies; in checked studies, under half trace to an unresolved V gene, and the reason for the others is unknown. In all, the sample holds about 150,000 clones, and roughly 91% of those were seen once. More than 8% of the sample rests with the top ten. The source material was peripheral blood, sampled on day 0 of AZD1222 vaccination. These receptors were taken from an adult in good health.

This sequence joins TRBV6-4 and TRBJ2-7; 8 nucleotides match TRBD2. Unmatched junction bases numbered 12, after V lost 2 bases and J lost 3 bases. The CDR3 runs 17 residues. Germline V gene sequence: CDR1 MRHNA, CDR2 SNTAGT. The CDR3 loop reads CASSDGEAGAQCYEQYF. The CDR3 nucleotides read TGTGCCAGCAGTGACGGGGAAGCGGGGGCTCAATGCTACGAGCAGTACTTC.

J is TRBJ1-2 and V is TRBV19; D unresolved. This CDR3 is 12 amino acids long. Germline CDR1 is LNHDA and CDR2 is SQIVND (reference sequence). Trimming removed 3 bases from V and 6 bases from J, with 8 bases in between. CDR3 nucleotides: TGTGCCAGTAGTATGCGGCTGAATGGCTACACCTTC. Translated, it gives CASSMRLNGYTF.

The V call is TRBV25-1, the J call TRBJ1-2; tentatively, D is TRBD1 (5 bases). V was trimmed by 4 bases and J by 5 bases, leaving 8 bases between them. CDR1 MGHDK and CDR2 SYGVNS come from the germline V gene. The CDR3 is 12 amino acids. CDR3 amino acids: CASSGGSYGYTF. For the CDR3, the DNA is TGTGCCAGCAGTGGGGGCTCTTATGGCTACACCTTC.

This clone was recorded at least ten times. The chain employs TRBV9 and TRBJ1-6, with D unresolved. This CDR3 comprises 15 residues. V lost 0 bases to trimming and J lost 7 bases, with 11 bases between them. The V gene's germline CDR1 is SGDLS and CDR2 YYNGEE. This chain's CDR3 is CASSVDGGKNSPLHF. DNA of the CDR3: TGTGCCAGCAGCGTAGATGGAGGAAAGAATTCACCCCTCCACTTT. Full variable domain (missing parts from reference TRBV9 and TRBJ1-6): DSGVTQTPKHLITATGQRVTLRCSPRSGDLSVYWYQQSLDQGLQFLIQYYNGEERAKGNILERFSAQQFPDLHSELNLSSLELGDSALYFCASSVDGGKNSPLHFGNGTRLTVT.

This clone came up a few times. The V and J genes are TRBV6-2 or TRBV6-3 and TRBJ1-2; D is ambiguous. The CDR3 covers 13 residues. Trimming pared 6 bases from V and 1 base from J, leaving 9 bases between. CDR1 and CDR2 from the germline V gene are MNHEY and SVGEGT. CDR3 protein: CASSPGDNYGYTF. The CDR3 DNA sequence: TGTGCCAGCAGCCCTGGGGATAACTATGGCTACACCTTC.

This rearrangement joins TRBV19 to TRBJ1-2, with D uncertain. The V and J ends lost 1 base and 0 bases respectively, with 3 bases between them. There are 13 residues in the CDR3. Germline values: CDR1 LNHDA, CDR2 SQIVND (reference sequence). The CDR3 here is CASSIVTNYGYTF. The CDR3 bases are TGTGCCAGTAGTATAGTAACTAACTATGGCTACACCTTC.

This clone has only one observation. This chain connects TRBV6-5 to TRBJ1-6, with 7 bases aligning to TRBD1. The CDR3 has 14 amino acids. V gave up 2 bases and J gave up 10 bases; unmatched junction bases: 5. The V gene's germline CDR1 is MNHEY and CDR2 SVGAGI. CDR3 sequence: CASSYNRGPSPLHF. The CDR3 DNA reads TGTGCCAGCAGTTACAACAGGGGACCCTCACCCCTCCACTTT.